The TCR beta chain described here comes from a study of radiotherapy plus CTLA-4 blockade in lung cancer. Some clones are missing from TCRdb's copy, which holds only in-frame ones; the method was immunoSEQ multiplex PCR. The table records 35,000 to 40,000 clones, roughly 85% of them present only once. V shed 6 bases and J 4 bases; nucleotides not matched to a gene: 12. Germline V lookup: CDR1 GTSNPN, CDR2 SVGIG (reference sequence). The CDR3 has 16 amino acids. Sequenced here: peripheral blood, sampled from a patient treated with radiotherapy plus ipilimumab. This sequence originates from a human donor with non-small cell lung cancer who had stable disease on radiotherapy plus ipilimumab. The chain recombines TRBV30 with TRBJ2-7, with 13 bases matching TRBD2. CDR3 sequence: CACPKGTSGNPYEQYF. Written as DNA, the CDR3 is TGTGCCTGTCCAAAGGGGACTAGCGGGAACCCGTACGAGCAGTACTTC.